Each of the 26 T cell receptor beta chains below was sequenced from the same sample in a study of T cell repertoires in cytomegalovirus infection. A single record per CDR3 protein comes from TCRdb applying MiXCR to the reads. Counted here are 100,000 or so distinct CDR3 sequences, 35% to 50% occurring once; the ten biggest clones make up about 76%. No antigens are known for them. This sample comprised CD8+ T cells from cultured PBMCs, obtained from culture after CMV antigen stimulation. These receptors were collected from a human donor in good health (CMV status not recorded). Some clones in this sample may be carry-over from other donors' samples.

The J gene is TRBJ2-1, the V gene TRBV12-5, with 8 bases identical to TRBD2. With V trimmed by 2 bases and J by 1 base, 4 bases remained unmatched. This CDR3 contains 16 residues. Germline-derived CDR1 and CDR2 are LGHNT and FRNRAP. The CDR3 region is CASGLLSGGSYNEQFF. The CDR3 DNA sequence: TGTGCTAGTGGTTTGCTGAGCGGGGGATCCTACAATGAGCAGTTCTTC.

This clonotype occurred many times. The CDR3 protein is CASSHSRTDGELFF. CDR3 in DNA: TGTGCCAGCAGCCACTCCCGGACGGACGGGGAGCTGTTTTTT. The V gene is TRBV7-2, the J gene TRBJ2-2; no clear D. CDR3 length: 14 amino acids. V lost 5 bases, J lost 7 bases, and 14 bases lay in between. The germline CDR1 and CDR2 sequences are SGHTA and FQGNSA.

This clonotype has more than one count but fewer than ten. The J gene is TRBJ2-3, the V gene TRBV7-2; 7 nucleotides align to TRBD2. CDR1 SGHTA and CDR2 FQGNSA come from the germline V gene. Unmatched junction bases numbered 5, after V lost 6 bases and J lost 8 bases. There are 12 residues in the CDR3. The CDR3: CASSITGGTQYF. The CDR3 bases are TGTGCCAGCAGTATAACGGGGGGTACGCAGTATTTT.

The rearrangement uses TRBV6-6 and TRBJ1-2; D is ambiguous. The germline V gene has CDR1 MNHNY and CDR2 SVGAGI (reference sequence). Trimming took off 2 bases at V and 6 bases at J, with 10 bases between the two ends. The CDR3 covers 13 residues. The CDR3 coding sequence is TGTGCCAGCAGTTACGGGCAAGCGGATGGCTACACCTTC. It translates to CASSYGQADGYTF.

The chain couples TRBV9 to TRBJ2-7; no clear D. The V end lost 0 bases, the J end lost 6 bases, and 7 bases lay between the germline ends. Looked up from germline, CDR1 is SGDLS and CDR2 is YYNGEE. The CDR3 contains 12 residues. The CDR3 here is CASSVGEREQYF. The CDR3 bases are TGTGCCAGCAGCGTAGGTGAGCGCGAGCAGTACTTC.

This chain connects TRBV12-3 or TRBV12-4 to TRBJ1-5; 12 nucleotides match TRBD1. Trimming took 6 bases from V and 6 from J; bases not matched to a gene: 0. The CDR3 has 13 amino acids. This CDR3 is CASRGQGAQPQHF. As DNA, the CDR3 is TGTGCCAGCAGGGGACAGGGGGCTCAGCCCCAGCATTTT.

The chain combines TRBV29-1 with TRBJ2-3; D might be TRBD1 (6 bases). Germline V CDR1 and CDR2: SQVTM, ANQGSEA. The CDR3 extends over 15 amino acids. V lost 6 bases, J lost 0 bases, and 16 bases lay in between. The CDR3 protein is CSVHPLGHSTDTQYF. The CDR3 nucleotides are TGCAGCGTCCATCCACTGGGACATAGCACAGATACGCAGTATTTT.

The chain combines TRBV11-2 with TRBJ2-1, with 12 bases identical to TRBD2. Germline V CDR1 and CDR2: SGHAT, FQNNGV. Germline trimming cut 5 bases from V and 7 bases from J; bases unmatched to any gene: 9. This CDR3 is built from 16 residues. The chain's CDR3 is CASSRISTSGGNEQFF. CDR3 nucleotide sequence: TGTGCCAGCAGCCGAATTTCGACTAGCGGGGGTAATGAGCAGTTCTTC.

This rearrangement joins TRBV6-6 to TRBJ2-3; 8 nucleotides line up with TRBD1. The CDR3 is 21 amino acids. Looked up from germline, CDR1 is MNHNY and CDR2 is SVGAGI (reference sequence). After removal of 2 bases from V and 0 bases from J, the junction contained 19 bases not matched to a gene. The DNA of the CDR3 is TGTGCCAGCAGTTACCCACCACAGGGGGTAGTCACCGGACCTAGCACAGATACGCAGTATTTT. Translated: CASSYPPQGVVTGPSTDTQYF.

The chain joins TRBV19 to TRBJ2-3; D perhaps matches TRBD2 (5 bases). Germline CDR1 reads LNHDA; CDR2 reads SQIVND (reference sequence). The CDR3 has 15 residues. Between the trimmed V and J ends, which lost 2 bases and 0 bases, there was a span of 9 bases. CDR3 bases: TGTGCCAGTAGTATATTCCTAGCCAGCACAGATACGCAGTATTTT. The encoded protein is CASSIFLASTDTQYF.

The chain is built from TRBV20-1 and TRBJ1-1; 7 bases are a match to TRBD1. Unmatched junction bases numbered 2, after V lost 6 bases and J lost 1 base. The germline CDR1 and CDR2 sequences are DFQATT and SNEGSKA (reference sequence). CDR3 length: 12 residues. The CDR3 DNA is TGCAGTGCATGGGACAGGAACACTGAAGCTTTCTTT. Translation: CSAWDRNTEAFF.

In its sample, this clonotype was seen a few times. The chain joins TRBV7-4 to TRBJ2-7, with 8 bases identical to TRBD1. Germline loops: CDR1 SGHVT, CDR2 SQSDAQ. The CDR3 sequence is 12 residues long. Germline trimming cut 8 bases from V and 6 bases from J; bases unmatched to any gene: 6. CDR3 sequence (DNA): TGTGCCAGCTCTCAGGGGGCTTTCGAGCAGTACTTC. Translated: CASSQGAFEQYF. The full variable domain, rest sourced from reference TRBV7-4 and TRBJ2-7, is GAGVSQSPRYKVAKRGRDVALRCDSISGHVTLYWYRQTLGQGSEVLTYSQSDAQRDKSGRPSGRFSAERPERSVSTLKIQRTEQGDSAVYLCASSQGAFEQYFGPGTRLTVT.

This clonotype was observed at least ten times. The chain couples TRBV7-9 to TRBJ2-7; possible D gene TRBD2, 6 bases. The CDR3 sequence is 16 residues long. Germline CDR1 SEHNR, CDR2 FQNEAQ (reference sequence). V gave up 0 bases and J gave up 2 bases, with 14 bases separating them. DNA of the CDR3: TGTGCCAGCAGCTTAGCCTCGGGAGTTGCCCCCTACGAGCAGTACTTC. It translates to CASSLASGVAPYEQYF.

The CDR3 nucleotides read TGTGCCAGCAGTAGGGTGGGTAGCAATCAGCCCCAGCATTTT. Its protein is CASSRVGSNQPQHF. The chain is built from TRBV6-6 and TRBJ1-5; D is uncertain. CDR3 length: 14 residues. Germline-derived CDR1 and CDR2 are MNHNY and SVGAGI (reference sequence). With 5 bases removed from V and 0 bases from J, the gap between germline ends came to 8 bases.

This clonotype was seen more than once but under ten times. The chain carries TRBV12-3 or TRBV12-4 and TRBJ1-2, with no clear D. The V and J ends lost 7 bases and 0 bases respectively, with 12 bases between them. This CDR3 is built from 14 residues. For the CDR3, the DNA is TGTGCCAGCACCCCGGGGTATGCTAACTATGGCTACACCTTC. It is translated as CASTPGYANYGYTF.

This clonotype was picked up a small number of times. The CDR3: CAISDVEEFKVYEQYF. In nucleotides, the CDR3 is TGTGCCATCAGTGACGTCGAGGAATTTAAAGTCTACGAGCAGTACTTC. V and J are TRBV10-3 and TRBJ2-7, with D unresolved. Trimming left V 3 bases short and J 3 bases short, with 18 bases between. CDR3 length: 16 amino acids. The germline V gene has CDR1 ENHRY and CDR2 SYGVKD.

At least ten counts were recorded for this clonotype. The chain links TRBV7-2 to TRBJ1-5, with D perhaps matching TRBD1 (6 bases). The CDR3 contains 13 residues. V lost 2 bases and J lost 5, with 7 bases in between. Germline-derived CDR1 and CDR2 are SGHTA and FQGNSA. The CDR3 region is CASSLWTDQPQHF. The CDR3 DNA sequence: TGTGCCAGCAGCTTATGGACAGATCAGCCCCAGCATTTT.

This clonotype has ten or more counts. CDR3 amino acids: CASSLAFAGAYNEQFF. Written as DNA, the CDR3 is TGTGCCAGCAGCTTAGCCTTCGCGGGGGCTTACAATGAGCAGTTCTTC. The chain is built from TRBV7-2 and TRBJ2-1; maybe TRBD2 (7 bases). V lost 0 bases and J lost 4, with 13 bases in between. The V gene's germline CDR1 is SGHTA and CDR2 FQGNSA. The CDR3 spans 16 residues. Full variable domain (rest looked up from reference TRBV7-2 and TRBJ2-1): GAGVSQSPSNKVTEKGKDVELRCDPISGHTALYWYRQSLGQGLEFLIYFQGNSAPDKSGLPSDRFSAERTGGSVSTLTIQRTQQEDSAVYLCASSLAFAGAYNEQFFGPGTRLTVL.

The chain combines TRBV11-2 with TRBJ2-5; D might be TRBD1 or TRBD2, each matching 5 bases. The CDR3 is made up of 12 amino acids. Trimming pared 0 bases from V and 9 bases from J, leaving 8 bases between. CDR1 SGHAT and CDR2 FQNNGV come from the germline V gene. CDR3 DNA: TGTGCCAGCAGCTTAGAGGGGGTGGCCCAGTACTTC. Translation gives CASSLEGVAQYF.

The chain links TRBV28 to TRBJ2-7; no clear D. This CDR3 region has 14 residues. The germline V gene encodes CDR1 MDHEN and CDR2 SYDVKM. V was trimmed by 6 bases and J by 7 bases, leaving 19 bases between them. The CDR3 nucleotides read TGTGCCAGCAGCCCCCCGGGCCCCACATGGGAGCAGTACTTC. Protein product: CASSPPGPTWEQYF.

The chain uses TRBV7-2 and TRBJ2-7; 9 positions agree with TRBD2. Germline trimming cut 0 bases from V and 4 bases from J; bases unmatched to any gene: 16. The CDR3 covers 19 residues. The germline gives CDR1 SGHTA, CDR2 FQGNSA. The CDR3 loop is CASSLAAGAGGWGWYEQYF. The CDR3 DNA reads TGTGCCAGCAGCTTAGCAGCGGGAGCGGGAGGCTGGGGATGGTACGAGCAGTACTTC.

The rearrangement links TRBV7-6 to TRBJ2-1; 7 bases fit TRBD2. The V gene's germline CDR1 is SGHVS and CDR2 FNYEAQ. V was pared by 5 bases and J by 7 bases, with 23 bases of the junction left unmatched. CDR3 length: 19 residues. The CDR3 coding sequence is TGTGCCAGCAGCCCCGGTATGGTAGCGGGCGGAAGGCTAGGAAATGAGCAGTTCTTC. Protein: CASSPGMVAGGRLGNEQFF.

This clonotype occurred many times. J is TRBJ2-7 and V is TRBV20-1, with 11 bases fitting TRBD2. The V gene's germline CDR1 is DFQATT and CDR2 SNEGSKA (reference sequence). V lost 2 bases, J lost 3 bases, and 6 bases stayed unmatched. The CDR3 is 15 amino acids. The CDR3 DNA reads as TGCAGTGCTAGATCTATAGGACTAGCGGGCTACGAGCAGTACTTC. Translated: CSARSIGLAGYEQYF.

This clonotype occurred a few times. The rearrangement joins TRBV2 to TRBJ2-4; 8 bases agree with TRBD1. This CDR3 contains 20 residues. Germline lookup yields CDR1 SNHLY and CDR2 FYNNEI. With V trimmed by 2 bases and J by 1 base, 16 bases remained unmatched. The CDR3 loop reads CASSETRTGIDPSAKNIQYF. CDR3 in DNA: TGTGCCAGCAGTGAAACTCGGACAGGGATCGATCCTTCGGCCAAAAACATTCAGTACTTC.

The chain employs TRBV7-3 and TRBJ2-5; D is tentatively TRBD1 or TRBD2 (6 bases each). The germline V and J ends were trimmed by 5 bases and 5 bases, with 18 bases remaining between them. The CDR3 has 15 residues. Germline V gene lookup returns CDR1 SGHTA and CDR2 FQGTGA. For the CDR3, the DNA is TGTGCCAGCAGCCCGGGGGCCCCCTCACGGGAGACCCAGTACTTC. It specifies CASSPGAPSRETQYF.

The chain has TRBV20-1 and TRBJ1-1; no firm D call. Germline CDR1 is DFQATT and CDR2 is SNEGSKA (reference sequence). The CDR3 contains 14 residues. With 4 bases removed from V and 0 bases from J, the gap between germline ends came to 12 bases. CDR3 coding DNA: TGCAGTGCTACGGTTCCGGGAATGAACACTGAAGCTTTCTTT. Translating gives CSATVPGMNTEAFF.